These 31 T cell receptor beta chains share one sample of origin, sequenced in a study of T cell repertoires in cytomegalovirus infection. TCRdb re-called the reads through MiXCR, storing one row per CDR3 protein. The table records some 920,000 distinct CDR3 sequences, roughly 30% of them present only once. No cognate antigen is known for these TCRs. Source: cultured CD8+ T cells from PBMCs, taken from culture after CMV antigen stimulation. These TCRs come from a human donor in good health (CMV status not recorded). Some clones in this sample may be carry-over from other donors' samples.

Here the CDR3 DNA reads TGCAGTGCTTGGACCGGGACGGTTAAAAACTATGGCTACACCTTC. Its protein product is CSAWTGTVKNYGYTF. This chain joins TRBV20-1 and TRBJ1-2, with D tentatively TRBD1 (5 bases). V shed 5 bases and J shed 2 bases, with 18 bases lying between them. The CDR3 consists of 15 residues. Germline V gene lookup returns CDR1 DFQATT and CDR2 SNEGSKA (reference sequence).

This clonotype appeared a few times. The chain links TRBV4-1 to TRBJ2-2, with a tentative D call TRBD2 (6 bases). CDR3 length: 17 residues. The V gene's germline CDR1 is MGHRA and CDR2 YSYEKL. Deletions cut 1 base from V and 1 base from J, with 13 bases between. CDR3 in amino acids: CASSQGRGRENTGELFF. The CDR3 nucleotides are TGCGCCAGCAGCCAAGGGAGGGGCAGGGAGAACACCGGGGAGCTGTTTTTT.

The table lists this clonotype with many counts. CDR3 amino acids: CASSLAGGAIYNEQFF. The CDR3 nucleotides read TGTGCCAGCAGCTTAGCGGGGGGGGCTATCTACAATGAGCAGTTCTTC. The V gene is TRBV7-2, the J gene TRBJ2-1, with D perhaps matching TRBD2 (7 bases). Trimming left V 0 bases short and J 3 bases short, with 12 bases between. CDR1 is SGHTA and CDR2 is FQGNSA in the germline V gene. This CDR3 has 16 residues.

This chain connects TRBV12-3 or TRBV12-4 to TRBJ2-1, with D unresolved. The CDR3 runs to 16 residues. V was clipped by 5 bases and J by 3 bases, with 17 bases between them. CDR3 coding DNA: TGTGCCAGCAGTCAAAACGGGCCCTCTCTCTACAATGAGCAGTTCTTC. Protein product: CASSQNGPSLYNEQFF.

This clonotype has just one count. The chain is built from TRBV13 and TRBJ2-6, with 10 bases lining up with TRBD2. The CDR3 length is 19 residues. CDR1 is PRHDT, CDR2 FYEKMQ, per germline (reference sequence). The junction had 11 bases not matched to a gene; V was cut back by 5 bases and J by 1 base. CDR3 protein: CASSVYGTSEKSGANVLTF. Written as DNA, the CDR3 is TGTGCCAGCAGCGTATACGGGACTAGCGAAAAATCTGGGGCCAACGTCCTGACTTTC.

The CDR3 DNA reads TGTGCCAGCAGGCATCGGGGGGCGGACACTGAAGCTTTCTTT. Its translation: CASRHRGADTEAFF. This chain uses TRBV6-1 with TRBJ1-1, with D perhaps matching TRBD1 (6 bases). The length of the CDR3 is 14 residues. The V gene lost 6 bases and the J gene lost 3 bases, with 14 bases spanning the gap. Germline loops: CDR1 MNHNS, CDR2 SASEGT.

This clonotype appeared a few times. The rearrangement links TRBV4-3 to TRBJ2-1; tentative D call: TRBD2 (6 bases). From germline, CDR1 is LGHNA and CDR2 YSLEER. V shed 4 bases and J shed 1 base, with 17 bases lying between them. The CDR3 extends over 17 amino acids. CDR3 region: CASSPEWGERSYNEQFF. CDR3 nucleotides: TGCGCCAGCAGCCCCGAGTGGGGGGAGAGGTCCTACAATGAGCAGTTCTTC.

This chain uses TRBV7-4 with TRBJ2-3; D is uncertain. This CDR3 is built from 14 residues. Trimming took off 5 bases at V and 1 base at J, with 10 bases between the two ends. Germline-derived CDR1 and CDR2 are SGHVT and SQSDAQ. Here the CDR3 reads CASSPIGGTDTQYF. CDR3 bases: TGTGCCAGCAGCCCCATTGGGGGCACAGATACGCAGTATTTT.

There are many counts of this clonotype. The rearrangement joins TRBV7-6 to TRBJ2-1, with TRBD2 as a possible D gene (6 bases). The V end was cut by 1 base, the J end by 3 bases, with 19 bases between. CDR1 SGHVS and CDR2 FNYEAQ come from the germline V gene. The CDR3 totals 18 residues. CDR3 DNA sequence: TGTGCCAGCAGCTTAGAGGGAGGACATAACGACTTCTACAATGAGCAGTTCTTC. Encoded protein: CASSLEGGHNDFYNEQFF.

The J gene is TRBJ1-4, the V gene TRBV12-3 or TRBV12-4; 10 bases align to TRBD1. This CDR3 is 19 amino acids long. V dropped 4 bases and J dropped 0; count of bases not matched to a gene: 11. DNA for the CDR3: TGTGCCAGCAGTTCCGTGACAGGGGGCCTCCCTGCAACTAATGAAAAACTGTTTTTT. Its protein is CASSSVTGGLPATNEKLFF.

The chain joins TRBV6-6 to TRBJ2-7; possible D gene TRBD2, 5 bases. The CDR3 runs 12 residues. Germline V gives CDR1 MNHNY, CDR2 SVGAGI (reference sequence). In nucleotides, the CDR3 is TGTGCCAGCAGTCACTCGGGGTACGAGCAGTACGTC. It codes for CASSHSGYEQYV.

The rearrangement joins TRBV5-1 to TRBJ2-5; TRBD1 or TRBD2 may be the D gene (5 bases each). V lost 2 bases and J 5 bases, leaving 16 bases between the germline ends. The CDR3 length is 15 residues. Per the germline V gene, CDR1 is SGHRS and CDR2 is YFSETQ. The CDR3 region has the DNA TGCGCCAGCAGCTTTAGGGACGGGACGAGGGAGACCCAGTACTTC. Translating it yields CASSFRDGTRETQYF.

The rearrangement uses TRBV11-1 and TRBJ1-2; the match to TRBD1 covers 9 bases. Trimming took 5 bases from V and 5 from J; bases not matched to a gene: 12. This CDR3 comprises 16 residues. Per the germline V gene, CDR1 is SGHAT and CDR2 is FQDESV (reference sequence). The CDR3 loop is CASSAGQGLPPYGYTF. CDR3 in DNA: TGTGCCAGCAGCGCGGGACAGGGCCTCCCTCCTTATGGCTACACCTTC. Supplemented by reference TRBV11-1 and TRBJ1-2, the full variable domain reads EAEVAQSPRYKITEKSQAVAFWCDPISGHATLYWYRQILGQGPELLVQFQDESVVDDSQLPKDRFSAERLKGVDSTLKIQPAELGDSAMYLCASSAGQGLPPYGYTFGSGTRLTVV.

V is TRBV15 and J is TRBJ2-3; 12 nucleotides align to TRBD2. The J segment lost 4 bases and the V segment lost 0 bases, leaving 5 bases of the junction unmatched. CDR1 is LNHNV, CDR2 YYDKDF, per germline (reference sequence). The CDR3 is 17 residues long. The CDR3 is CATSRDLAGGLADTQYF. CDR3 bases: TGTGCCACCAGCAGAGATCTAGCGGGGGGGCTGGCAGATACGCAGTATTTT.

The chain combines TRBV10-3 with TRBJ1-5, with a weak D call TRBD1 (5 bases). This CDR3 region has 16 residues. The V gene lost 0 bases and the J gene lost 0 bases, with 9 bases spanning the gap. Germline loops: CDR1 ENHRY, CDR2 SYGVKD. For the CDR3, the DNA is TGTGCCATCAGTGAGTCAAGACAGCCTAGCAATCAGCCCCAGCATTTT. It is translated as CAISESRQPSNQPQHF.

This clonotype was counted a few times. The chain has TRBV28 and TRBJ2-7; 8 bases fit TRBD1. The V gene end was trimmed by 4 bases and the J gene end by 5 bases; junction bases not matched to a gene: 7. This CDR3 has 14 residues. CDR1 MDHEN and CDR2 SYDVKM come from the germline V gene. CDR3 loop: CASSSYRGSDEQYV. CDR3 DNA: TGTGCCAGCAGTTCCTACAGGGGGTCTGACGAGCAGTACGTC.

This clonotype was seen only once. V usage is TRBV5-1 and J usage is TRBJ2-2; 8 nucleotides align to TRBD1. V shed 4 bases and J 6 bases; nucleotides not matched to a gene: 5. CDR3 size: 14 residues. Germline V gene lookup returns CDR1 SGHRS and CDR2 YFSETQ. CDR3 nucleotides: TGCGCCAGCAGCGGGGGGACAGGCCCCGGGGAGCTGTTTTTT. This translates into CASSGGTGPGELFF.

The chain links TRBV27 to TRBJ2-3; D is uncertain. This CDR3 is built from 14 residues. The V and J ends lost 1 base and 0 bases respectively, with 5 bases between them. Germline V gene sequence: CDR1 MNHEY, CDR2 SMNVEV (reference sequence). The CDR3, as DNA: TGTGCCAGCAGTTTATTTGAGAGCACAGATACGCAGTATTTT. The encoded protein is CASSLFESTDTQYF.

The CDR3 protein is CASSYSVVRIQETQYF. The DNA of the CDR3 is TGTGCCAGCAGTTACTCGGTCGTCCGGATTCAAGAGACCCAGTACTTC. This chain links TRBV6-6 with TRBJ2-5, with D uncertain. The germline gives CDR1 MNHNY, CDR2 SVGAGI (reference sequence). This CDR3 contains 16 residues. The V end lost 0 bases, the J end lost 2 bases, and 13 bases lay between the germline ends.

The chain joins TRBV9 to TRBJ2-1; D gene uncertain. Per germline, CDR1 SGDLS and CDR2 YYNGEE. V was shortened by 0 bases and J by 0 bases, with 13 bases between the two germline ends. The CDR3 is made up of 17 amino acids. CDR3 sequence (DNA): TGTGCCAGCAGCGTAGGTGGGTCTCAGAGCTCCTACAATGAGCAGTTCTTC. Translation: CASSVGGSQSSYNEQFF.

This clonotype was seen a few times. The chain's CDR3 is CASSLERGFYNEQFF. For the CDR3, the DNA is TGTGCCAGCAGCCTCGAGCGGGGATTCTACAATGAGCAGTTCTTC. The chain couples TRBV7-6 to TRBJ2-1; 7 nucleotides agree with TRBD2. Germline V gene data show CDR1 as SGHVS and CDR2 as FNYEAQ. After removal of 5 bases from V and 3 bases from J, the junction contained 7 bases not matched to a gene. This CDR3 has 15 residues. Full variable domain (remainder filled in from reference TRBV7-6 and TRBJ2-1): GAGVSQSPRYKVTKRGQDVALRCDPISGHVSLYWYRQALGQGPEFLTYFNYEAQQDKSGLPNDRFSAERPEGSISTLTIQRTEQRDSAMYRCASSLERGFYNEQFFGPGTRLTVL.

This clonotype was observed a handful of times. In nucleotides, the CDR3 is TGTGCCAGCAGTTTGATCTTAGCGAGCGATACGCAGTATTTT. Translated: CASSLILASDTQYF. This chain connects TRBV27 to TRBJ2-3; D is possibly TRBD2 (5 bases). The V and J ends lost 3 bases and 6 bases respectively, with 13 bases between them. Germline V lookup: CDR1 MNHEY, CDR2 SMNVEV (reference sequence). This CDR3 is 14 amino acids long.

This clonotype showed up many times. This chain connects TRBV7-6 to TRBJ2-1; D gene uncertain. Looked up from germline, CDR1 is SGHVS and CDR2 is FNYEAQ. V was clipped by 5 bases and J by 0 bases, with 8 bases between them. The CDR3 is made up of 14 amino acids. CDR3 region: CASSPELSYNEQFF. DNA for the CDR3: TGTGCCAGCAGCCCAGAGCTCTCCTACAATGAGCAGTTCTTC.

V and J are TRBV7-9 and TRBJ2-5; either TRBD1 or TRBD2 may supply D (6 bases each). The ends were cut back, 5 bases at V and 2 bases at J, with 18 bases in the middle. The CDR3 totals 16 residues. The V gene's germline CDR1 is SEHNR and CDR2 FQNEAQ (reference sequence). CDR3 loop: CASSLQGTAGQETQYF. CDR3 coding DNA: TGTGCCAGCAGCCTCCAGGGGACTGCAGGGCAAGAGACCCAGTACTTC.

The V gene is TRBV2, the J gene TRBJ1-1; TRBD1 might be the D (6 bases). CDR1 and CDR2 from the germline V gene are SNHLY and FYNNEI. The CDR3 runs 13 residues. V was clipped by 11 bases and J by 5 bases, with 18 bases between them. The CDR3 protein is CAPLRGGRTEAFF. The CDR3, as DNA: TGTGCCCCACTACGAGGGGGGCGGACTGAAGCTTTCTTT. Full variable domain (outside the CDR3, taken from reference TRBV2 and TRBJ1-1): EPEVTQTPSHQVTQMGQEVILRCVPISNHLYFYWYRQILGQKVEFLVSFYNNEISEKSEIFDDQFSVERPDGSNFTLKIRSTKLEDSAMYFCAPLRGGRTEAFFGQGTRLTVV.

This clonotype was found once. The chain uses TRBV6-2 or TRBV6-3 and TRBJ1-5, with D perhaps TRBD1 (5 bases). The germline V gene encodes CDR1 MNHEY and CDR2 SVGEGT. The length of the CDR3 is 16 residues. The V end lost 6 bases, the J end lost 6 bases, and 21 bases lay between the germline ends. The CDR3 loop is CASSATGTELGQPQHF. For the CDR3, the DNA is TGTGCCAGCAGCGCCACCGGGACCGAACTAGGTCAGCCCCAGCATTTT.

The V and J genes are TRBV7-9 and TRBJ2-5, with 7 bases fitting TRBD2. Trimming took 4 bases from V and 0 from J; bases not matched to a gene: 8. CDR3 length: 16 residues. Germline assignment: CDR1 SEHNR and CDR2 FQNEAQ (reference sequence). CDR3 sequence reads: CASSSMGTKYQETQYF. CDR3 DNA: TGTGCCAGCAGCTCCATGGGGACTAAGTACCAAGAGACCCAGTACTTC.

This chain joins TRBV12-3 or TRBV12-4 and TRBJ1-5, with TRBD1 matching 7 bases. The junction had 7 bases not matched to a gene; V was cut back by 3 bases and J by 5 bases. The CDR3 has 15 amino acids. The CDR3 is CASSFQGEIDQPQHF. The CDR3 nucleotides are TGTGCCAGCAGTTTCCAGGGGGAGATCGATCAGCCCCAGCATTTT.

Only a few counts were recorded for this clonotype. The chain uses TRBV4-2 and TRBJ2-3; D perhaps matches TRBD2 (5 bases). This CDR3 contains 17 residues. Germline lookup yields CDR1 LGHNA and CDR2 YNFKEQ. Trimming shortened V by 0 bases and J by 2 bases, and 15 bases separated the two germline ends. The CDR3 DNA follows: TGTGCCAGCAGCCAAGAGGCGAGGGCCGCCATCACAGATACGCAGTATTTT. As protein: CASSQEARAAITDTQYF.

This clonotype was found many times. The chain joins TRBV12-3 or TRBV12-4 to TRBJ1-1, with TRBD1 matching over 7 bases. Trimming removed 1 base from V and 4 bases from J; junction bases left unmatched: 6. This CDR3 is 15 amino acids long. CDR3 loop: CASSLGLQGSTEAFF. The CDR3 DNA is TGTGCCAGCAGTTTAGGTCTACAGGGGAGCACTGAAGCTTTCTTT.

This clonotype was recorded a few times. V usage is TRBV7-6 and J usage is TRBJ2-1; D is perhaps TRBD1 or TRBD2 (5 bases each). CDR3 length: 14 residues. V was shortened by 4 bases and J by 4 bases, with 11 bases between the two germline ends. The V gene's germline CDR1 is SGHVS and CDR2 FNYEAQ. CDR3 bases: TGTGCCAGCAGCTCCCGGGACGGTTACAATGAGCAGTTCTTC. Translated, it gives CASSSRDGYNEQFF.